This entry is about one T cell receptor beta chain. The sample comes from a study of blood T cell repertoires in COVID-19. Study-wide background: The United States, Italy and Spain supplied acute and convalescent COVID-19 samples. Sources were T cells, B-cell-depleted T cells, or PBMCs; the material itself was cDNA or gDNA.

Original methodology: The authors estimated nucleated cell counts from reference gene primer amplification. Clones were read by immunoSEQ multiplex PCR, and TCRdb kept only the in-frame ones, dropping some. That table supplies the V and J calls and clone size; D and trimming were determined from the DNA. The sample holds 97,000 or so clones, 79% seen once. Germline V gives CDR1 MNHNY, CDR2 SVGAGI (reference sequence). The CDR3 extends over 15 amino acids. V lost 8 bases and J lost 1, with 17 bases in between. The gene calls are TRBV6-6 and TRBJ1-1, with TRBD1 as a possible D gene (5 bases). The clonotype comes from a woman over 75 with active or convalescent COVID-19. Sample: peripheral blood. CDR3 in amino acids: CASLRRQSRNTEAFF. DNA for the CDR3: TGTGCCAGCCTTAGGCGACAGTCAAGGAACACTGAAGCTTTCTTT.